The 27 T cell receptor beta chains in this list originate from one sample, sequenced in a study of shared clonotypes between healthy human individuals. TCRdb's table, derived via immunoSEQ multiplex PCR, lists solely in-frame clones and lacks some. The profile shows around 1.1 million clones, roughly 77% of them singletons. The sequenced material came from memory CD4+ T cells from PBMCs. Subset: CD45RA-negative fraction. The receptors derive from a man younger than 35 in good health. Some clones in this sample may be carry-over from other donors' samples.

V usage is TRBV27 and J usage is TRBJ1-5, with D perhaps TRBD1 (5 bases). The CDR3 is made up of 16 amino acids. CDR1 and CDR2 (germline): MNHEY, SMNVEV (reference sequence). V was trimmed by 2 bases and J by 3 bases, leaving 14 bases between them. CDR3 DNA: TGTGCCAGCAGTTTACAGGGCGCAGGGCCCAATCAGCCCCAGCATTTT. Translation gives CASSLQGAGPNQPQHF.

The table lists this clone with a few counts. The sample has other DNA sequences that encode this CDR3 too. J is TRBJ1-2 and V is TRBV18; weak D call: TRBD1 (6 bases). The germline V and J ends were trimmed by 6 bases and 1 base, with 9 bases remaining between them. From germline, CDR1 is KGHSH and CDR2 LQKENI. The CDR3 sequence is 13 residues long. Here the CDR3 DNA reads TGTGCCAGCTCTCCGGACAGTAACTATGGCTACACCTTC. Protein: CASSPDSNYGYTF.

This clone was detected only once. V gene TRBV18 combines with J gene TRBJ2-1; D assignment may be TRBD1 or TRBD2 (5 bases each). This CDR3 has 15 residues. V was shortened by 3 bases and J by 6 bases, with 15 bases between the two germline ends. Germline assignment: CDR1 KGHSH and CDR2 LQKENI. CDR3 sequence: CASSPTPIGGNEQFF. CDR3 in DNA: TGTGCCAGCTCACCTACTCCCATTGGGGGCAATGAGCAGTTCTTC.

This rearrangement joins TRBV2 to TRBJ2-1; 7 bases line up with TRBD1. Trimming took 7 bases from V and 15 from J; bases not matched to a gene: 12. CDR1 is SNHLY and CDR2 is FYNNEI in the germline V gene. This CDR3 is 12 amino acids long. Here the CDR3 reads CASTQEQGLGFF. CDR3 sequence (DNA): TGTGCCAGCACCCAAGAACAGGGGTTGGGGTTCTTC.

The chain couples TRBV5-1 to TRBJ2-5, with D unresolved. The V gene lost 2 bases and the J gene lost 5 bases, with 10 bases spanning the gap. CDR1 and CDR2 (germline): SGHRS, YFSETQ. This CDR3 is built from 13 residues. The CDR3 is CASSLLGMETQYF. CDR3 sequence (DNA): TGCGCCAGCAGCTTACTCGGCATGGAGACCCAGTACTTC.

The genes are TRBV28 and TRBJ2-7, with TRBD1 identical over 9 bases. There are 14 residues in the CDR3. With 0 bases clipped from V and 6 bases from J, the junction kept 3 bases outside the gene matches. The V gene's germline CDR1 is MDHEN and CDR2 SYDVKM. CDR3 bases: TGTGCCAGCAGTTTATGGGGACAGGGTGCCGAGCAGTACTTC. Protein product: CASSLWGQGAEQYF.

This chain connects TRBV6-5 to TRBJ2-2; 7 bases align to TRBD1. Trimming removed 7 bases from V and 7 bases from J; junction bases left unmatched: 6. This CDR3 has 13 residues. From germline, CDR1 is MNHEY and CDR2 SVGAGI. CDR3 in DNA: TGTGCCAGCAAGGAAGGGGGCATCGGGGAGCTGTTTTTT. Encoded protein: CASKEGGIGELFF.

This clone appeared once. Other DNA sequences in this specimen translate into the identical CDR3. The V and J genes are TRBV19 and TRBJ1-1, with D possibly matching TRBD1 (6 bases). The germline V and J ends were trimmed by 5 bases and 2 bases, with 9 bases remaining between them. The CDR3 runs to 13 residues. Germline V CDR1 and CDR2: LNHDA, SQIVND (reference sequence). As DNA, the CDR3 is TGTGCCAGTAGTGCGACAGGCAACACTGAAGCTTTCTTT. Translated, it gives CASSATGNTEAFF.

This clone showed up just a few times. The chain joins TRBV5-6 to TRBJ2-5, with D tentatively TRBD1 (5 bases). Germline CDR1 SGHDT, CDR2 YYEEEE. The V and J ends lost 4 bases and 3 bases respectively, with 10 bases between them. This CDR3 spans 13 amino acids. Written as DNA, the CDR3 is TGTGCCAGCAGCCGTGGGGCAGAAGAGACCCAGTACTTC. It codes for CASSRGAEETQYF.

The chain combines TRBV9 with TRBJ1-5; the D gene is possibly TRBD1 (5 bases). This CDR3 spans 14 amino acids. Deletions cut 4 bases from V and 9 bases from J, with 17 bases between. Germline V gene sequence: CDR1 SGDLS, CDR2 YYNGEE. CDR3 sequence: CASSRGVNARPQHF. The CDR3 DNA reads TGTGCCAGCAGCCGGGGGGTTAACGCGCGGCCCCAGCATTTT.

This clone was observed a single time. CDR3 DNA: TGTGCCAGCAGCCGCCTCGACGGACAGGGGACCACCGGGGAGCTGTTTTTT. Protein sequence: CASSRLDGQGTTGELFF. This chain uses TRBV7-9 with TRBJ2-2; 9 positions agree with TRBD1. The CDR3 is 17 residues long. V trimming: 5 bases; J trimming: 4 bases; junction bases outside the gene matches: 11. Germline CDR1 and CDR2: SEHNR and FQNEAQ (reference sequence). The full variable domain, with the rest looked up from reference TRBV7-9 and TRBJ2-2, is DTGVSQNPRHKITKRGQNVTFRCDPISEHNRLYWYRQTLGQGPEFLTYFQNEAQLEKSRLLSDRFSAERPKGSFSTLEIQRTEQGDSAMYLCASSRLDGQGTTGELFFGEGSRLTVL.

CDR3 amino acids: CASSRTGTGGAGDTQYF. The CDR3 DNA follows: TGTGCCAGCAGCCGTACCGGGACAGGGGGCGCGGGAGATACGCAGTATTTT. The V and J genes are TRBV14 and TRBJ2-3; 12 positions agree with TRBD1. The CDR3 is 17 residues long. V was pared by 4 bases and J by 5 bases, with 10 bases of the junction left unmatched. The germline V gene has CDR1 SGHDN and CDR2 FVKESK.

V usage is TRBV11-2 and J usage is TRBJ1-2, with 7 bases matching TRBD1. Germline-derived CDR1 and CDR2 are SGHAT and FQNNGV. Trimming removed 0 bases from V and 8 bases from J; junction bases left unmatched: 6. The CDR3 extends over 14 amino acids. The CDR3 sequence: CASSLDTGAPGYTF. CDR3 nucleotide sequence: TGTGCCAGCAGCTTAGATACAGGGGCACCCGGCTACACCTTC.

This chain links TRBV4-3 with TRBJ2-7, with D perhaps being TRBD1 or TRBD2 (5 bases each). Germline lookup yields CDR1 LGHNA and CDR2 YSLEER. V was shortened by 4 bases and J by 5 bases, with 21 bases between the two germline ends. The CDR3 totals 16 residues. As DNA, the CDR3 is TGCGCCAGCAGCCTCGGGCACGGGGCTGTCAAGGACGAGCAGTACTTC. It yields the protein CASSLGHGAVKDEQYF.

The chain links TRBV2 to TRBJ2-1; 7 bases are shared with TRBD1. There are 15 residues in the CDR3. V lost 6 bases, J lost 5 bases, and 10 bases stayed unmatched. The germline V gene encodes CDR1 SNHLY and CDR2 FYNNEI. CDR3 loop: CASSQDREIDNEQFF. As DNA, the CDR3 is TGTGCCAGCAGCCAAGACAGGGAAATCGACAATGAGCAGTTCTTC.

The rearrangement uses TRBV6-5 and TRBJ1-2; no reliable D call. The length of the CDR3 is 14 residues. The ends were cut back, 0 bases at V and 7 bases at J, with 12 bases in the middle. Germline V gene data show CDR1 as MNHEY and CDR2 as SVGAGI. The CDR3 here is CASSYSSFVAGYTF. Here the CDR3 DNA reads TGTGCCAGCAGTTACTCCTCCTTCGTGGCTGGCTACACCTTC.

The V and J genes are TRBV5-4 and TRBJ1-3, with TRBD1 matching 12 bases. V lost 4 bases, J lost 7 bases, and 6 bases stayed unmatched. The germline V gene encodes CDR1 SGHNT and CDR2 YYREEE (reference sequence). The CDR3 length is 15 residues. This CDR3 reads CASSTGTGGRNTIYF. The CDR3 nucleotides read TGTGCCAGCAGCACCGGGACAGGGGGCCGGAACACCATATATTTT.

The chain uses TRBV5-5 and TRBJ1-4; TRBD1 might be the D (5 bases). In germline, CDR1 is SGHKS, CDR2 YYEKEE (reference sequence). The V and J ends lost 3 bases and 3 bases respectively, with 15 bases between them. The CDR3 totals 16 residues. CDR3 nucleotide sequence: TGTGCCAGCAGCTCCTATTCAGCAGGGTCTAATGAAAAACTGTTTTTT. This translates into CASSSYSAGSNEKLFF.

This clone was counted at least ten times. V usage is TRBV28 and J usage is TRBJ2-1, with 7 bases lining up with TRBD1. The V segment lost 5 bases and the J segment 11 bases; nucleotides outside the gene matches: 9. Germline CDR1 is MDHEN and CDR2 is SYDVKM. CDR3 size: 13 residues. The CDR3 DNA follows: TGTGCCAGCAGTCCGGGACAGCGGACAAAGCAGTTCTTC. Its translation: CASSPGQRTKQFF.

V usage is TRBV6-1 and J usage is TRBJ2-5, with D tentatively TRBD1 (6 bases). The CDR3 is made up of 14 amino acids. Trimming pared 5 bases from V and 4 bases from J, leaving 14 bases between. CDR1 is MNHNS, CDR2 SASEGT, per germline. As DNA, the CDR3 is TGTGCCAGCAGTCATCCAGGGGATTCAGAGACCCAGTACTTC. It yields the protein CASSHPGDSETQYF.

This clone was seen more than once but under ten times. V gene TRBV6-1 combines with J gene TRBJ1-2; 10 bases align to TRBD1. The CDR3 is 16 amino acids. V shed 2 bases and J 4 bases; nucleotides not matched to a gene: 7. The germline gives CDR1 MNHNS, CDR2 SASEGT. CDR3 residues: CASSESGTGELYGYTF. The DNA for the CDR3 is TGTGCCAGCAGTGAAAGTGGGACAGGGGAGCTCTATGGCTACACCTTC.

The rearrangement joins TRBV5-4 to TRBJ1-2, with TRBD1 identical over 7 bases. The V and J ends lost 4 bases and 6 bases, in that order; junction bases with no gene match: 12. The CDR3 is 15 amino acids. Germline V gene sequence: CDR1 SGHNT, CDR2 YYREEE (reference sequence). CDR3 in amino acids: CASSLNLGTDHGYTF. The CDR3 DNA reads TGTGCCAGCAGCCTGAACCTCGGGACAGACCATGGCTACACCTTC.

In this sample, this clone turned up once. The chain employs TRBV11-2 and TRBJ2-3, with TRBD2 as a possible D gene (6 bases). The V gene's germline CDR1 is SGHAT and CDR2 FQNNGV. Trimming pared 5 bases from V and 2 bases from J, leaving 14 bases between. The CDR3 contains 15 residues. For the CDR3, the DNA is TGTGCCAGCAGCCCCCGGGACTCACTCACAGATACGCAGTATTTT. It encodes CASSPRDSLTDTQYF.

In its sample, this clone was seen a few times. The chain is built from TRBV15 and TRBJ2-1; TRBD2 aligns across 14 bases. V was clipped by 3 bases and J by 9 bases; unmatched bases: 7. Germline V gene sequence: CDR1 LNHNV, CDR2 YYDKDF (reference sequence). The CDR3 runs 16 residues. The CDR3 sequence is CATSRGLAGAAPEQFF. The CDR3 DNA reads TGTGCCACCAGCAGGGGACTAGCGGGAGCCGCCCCTGAGCAGTTCTTC.

The rearrangement uses TRBV28 and TRBJ2-7; the match to TRBD1 covers 7 bases. Germline V CDR1 and CDR2: MDHEN, SYDVKM. The CDR3 is 15 amino acids. V gave up 7 bases and J gave up 2 bases; unmatched junction bases: 11. The CDR3 sequence: CASNTIGGPTYEQYF. CDR3 bases: TGTGCCAGCAACACTATAGGGGGCCCTACCTACGAGCAGTACTTC. The entire variable domain, with the rest obtained from reference TRBV28 and TRBJ2-7, is as follows: DVKVTQSSRYLVKRTGEKVFLECVQDMDHENMFWYRQDPGLGLRLIYFSYDVKMKEKGDIPEGYSVSREKKERFSLILESASTNQTSMYLCASNTIGGPTYEQYFGPGTRLTVT.

The chain uses TRBV28 and TRBJ2-5; TRBD2 might be the D (5 bases). V gave up 3 bases and J gave up 3 bases, with 8 bases separating them. Germline CDR1 MDHEN, CDR2 SYDVKM. The CDR3 is 13 residues long. CDR3 loop: CASSFRAEETQYF. Written as DNA, the CDR3 is TGTGCCAGCAGTTTTCGAGCGGAAGAGACCCAGTACTTC.

This clone was counted a few times. This sequence joins TRBV2 and TRBJ1-1; a weak D match, TRBD1 (6 bases). With 5 bases removed from V and 9 bases from J, the gap between germline ends came to 13 bases. CDR1 and CDR2 from the germline V gene are SNHLY and FYNNEI. CDR3 length equals 12 residues. DNA for the CDR3: TGTGCCAGCAGTCGGGACACCGGAAAAGCTTTCTTT. Translation gives CASSRDTGKAFF.